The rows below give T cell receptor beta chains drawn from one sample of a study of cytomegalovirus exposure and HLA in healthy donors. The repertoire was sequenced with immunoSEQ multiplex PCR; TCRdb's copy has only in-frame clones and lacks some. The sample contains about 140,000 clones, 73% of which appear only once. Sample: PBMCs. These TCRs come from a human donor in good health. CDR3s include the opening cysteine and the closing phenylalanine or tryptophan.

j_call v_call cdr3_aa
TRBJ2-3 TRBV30 CASLLLAGNTQYF
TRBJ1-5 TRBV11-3 CASSLSQDQPQHF
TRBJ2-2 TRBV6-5 CASSYGQGLPGELFF
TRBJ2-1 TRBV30 CAWSLDRATNEQFF
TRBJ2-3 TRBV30 CAWIPLLAPISTDTQYF
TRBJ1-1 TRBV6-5 CASSYSRTGGTEAFF
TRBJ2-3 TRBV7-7 CASSRGPPDTQYF
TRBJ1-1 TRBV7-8 CASSSRSGNLPTEAFF
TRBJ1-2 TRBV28 CASSLTGQGPGYTF
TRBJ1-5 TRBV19 CASRWGGGLNQPQHF
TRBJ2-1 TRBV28 CASSKYWRADNEQFF
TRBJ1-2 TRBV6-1 CASSEARQGNYGYTF
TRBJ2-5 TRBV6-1 CASSGLAGDGKMTQYF
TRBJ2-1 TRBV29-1 CSVGGIAGVILNEQFF